This T cell receptor (beta chain) was sequenced in a study of neoadjuvant anti-PD-1 for oral cavity cancer. Study outcomes and limitations: Non-responders to neoadjuvant nivolumab had significantly more clonal PBMC T cells than responders.

Only in-frame clones appear in the TCRdb table, and some are missing; sequencing was by immunoSEQ multiplex PCR. The table has some 33,000 clones, 80% seen once. As regards this clone: Its specificity is not known.

Germline V lookup: CDR1 SGHVS, CDR2 FQNEAQ. V shed 7 bases and J 2 bases; nucleotides not matched to a gene: 8. CDR3 length: 15 residues. Time point: after neoadjuvant nivolumab, at surgical resection. These newly diagnosed stage II-IVA oral cavity squamous cell carcinoma patients had no prior systemic or radiation treatment. The chain uses TRBV7-8 and TRBJ2-3; 8 bases match TRBD2. Sequenced material: PBMCs, taken after nivolumab (anti-PD-1) treatment. The clonotype comes from a person aged 35-80 years with oral cavity squamous cell carcinoma. The CDR3 DNA is TGTGCCAGCAACCTAGGACTAGCTGACACAGATACGCAGTATTTT. It is translated as CASNLGLADTDTQYF.